The 20 T cell receptor beta chains below all came from one sample that was sequenced in a study of T cells in Graves' hyperthyroidism and ophthalmopathy. RNA transcripts provided the source from which TCR beta CDR3 regions were amplified. Initially, a first-round RT-PCR of the TCR CDR3 employed the HTBI primer set. TCRdb re-analysed the multiplex PCR reads in MiXCR, keeping a single row per CDR3 protein. The table records 27,000 or so distinct CDR3 sequences, under 55% of them present only once. Sequences were obtained from blood. Source of these receptors: a woman in her twenties or thirties with Graves' hyperthyroidism.

This chain joins TRBV18 and TRBJ2-7; D may be TRBD1 or TRBD2 (5 bases each). Trimming stripped 2 bases from V and 3 bases from J, with 14 bases between. Germline V gene data show CDR1 as KGHSH and CDR2 as LQKENI. CDR3 length: 15 residues. Here the CDR3 DNA reads TGTGCCAGCTCACCAGGAGGTGACAGACACTACGAGCAGTACTTC. It is translated as CASSPGGDRHYEQYF.

This clonotype was counted ten times or more. This chain connects TRBV4-2 to TRBJ1-6, with 11 bases that match TRBD1. The CDR3 extends over 17 amino acids. The V and J ends lost 0 bases and 7 bases, in that order; junction bases with no gene match: 5. The germline V gene has CDR1 LGHNA and CDR2 YNFKEQ. The CDR3 reads CASSQEFWDRGNSPLHF. The CDR3 DNA reads TGTGCCAGCAGCCAAGAATTTTGGGACAGGGGGAATTCACCCCTCCACTTT.

This rearrangement joins TRBV5-1 to TRBJ2-4; the D is unclear. Germline V gene lookup returns CDR1 SGHRS and CDR2 YFSETQ. V shed 2 bases and J shed 7 bases, with 10 bases lying between them. The CDR3 totals 13 residues. The CDR3 is CASSFGLANIQYF. The CDR3 nucleotides are TGCGCCAGCAGCTTCGGTTTGGCGAACATTCAGTACTTC.

Concerning this clonotype itself: An end of the junction differs from the germline gene, which may be a read error. The genes are TRBV20-1 and TRBJ2-1; D is perhaps TRBD2 (5 bases). The CDR3 covers 12 residues. The germline V gene encodes CDR1 DFQATT and CDR2 SNEGSKA (reference sequence). The CDR3 DNA reads as TGCAGTGCTAGACGGGATAGCAATCAGCAGTTCTTC. Its protein product is CSARRDSNQQFF.

This clonotype is medium-sized (0.01 to 0.1%). The chain recombines TRBV20-1 with TRBJ2-1, with TRBD2 identical over 11 bases. This CDR3 contains 15 residues. J lost 9 bases, V lost 5 bases, and 12 bases had no gene match. CDR1 is DFQATT and CDR2 is SNEGSKA in the germline V gene (reference sequence). CDR3 in DNA: TGCAGTGCTCGTCAACTAGCGGGAGAGATGGGTGAGCAGTTCTTC. Its protein is CSARQLAGEMGEQFF.

Turning to this clonotype: Without the conserved terminal phenylalanine or tryptophan, this CDR3 likely stems from a read error. This chain links TRBV5-1 with TRBJ1-1; no definite D call. With 0 bases removed from V and 3 bases from J, the gap between germline ends came to 6 bases. The CDR3 sequence is 13 residues long. Germline loops: CDR1 SGHRS, CDR2 YFSETQ. For the CDR3, the DNA is TGCGCCAGCAGCTTGGTATCATACACTGAAGCTTTCCTC. This gives the protein CASSLVSYTEAFL.

This clonotype was recorded once. This rearrangement joins TRBV11-2 to TRBJ1-1; a possible D gene is TRBD1 (5 bases). The CDR3 extends over 13 amino acids. Germline V CDR1 and CDR2: SGHAT, FQNNGV. V shed 5 bases and J shed 2 bases, with 9 bases lying between them. The CDR3 nucleotides read TGTGCCAGCAGCAGAGACAGAAACACTGAAGCTTTCTTT. Residues: CASSRDRNTEAFF.

In nucleotides, the CDR3 is TGTGCCAGCAGCTTAGGGGGACAGCCCGGTAGGGAGCAGTATTTT. Translating it yields CASSLGGQPGREQYF. This chain joins TRBV7-3 and TRBJ2-3; TRBD1 aligns across 7 bases. Per the germline V gene, CDR1 is SGHTA and CDR2 is FQGTGA. The V segment lost 2 bases and the J segment 11 bases; nucleotides outside the gene matches: 13. The CDR3 consists of 15 residues.

Ten or more counts support this clonotype. CDR3 DNA: TGTGCCAGCACACGGGAGGGATATAGCAATCAGCCCCAGCATTTT. This sequence encodes CASTREGYSNQPQHF. This sequence joins TRBV6-1 and TRBJ1-5; D is ambiguous. V was trimmed by 7 bases and J by 0 bases, leaving 13 bases between them. The germline V gene has CDR1 MNHNS and CDR2 SASEGT. The CDR3 loop spans 15 amino acids.

The chain recombines TRBV20-1 with TRBJ2-3, with D hard to call. The CDR3 is 12 residues long. The V and J ends lost 0 bases and 3 bases respectively, with 4 bases between them. Germline CDR1 reads DFQATT; CDR2 reads SNEGSKA (reference sequence). CDR3 DNA: TGCAGTGCTAGAGATCTTACAGATACGCAGTATTTT. It yields the protein CSARDLTDTQYF.

This clonotype is categorized as medium-sized. The V call is TRBV10-1, the J call TRBJ2-2; D uncertain. Germline CDR1 and CDR2: WNHNN and SYGVQD (reference sequence). The V and J ends lost 1 base and 5 bases respectively, with 5 bases between them. The CDR3 has 13 amino acids. The CDR3 DNA is TGCGCCAGCAGTGAGTTCCAAACCGGGGAGCTGTTTTTT. Protein sequence: CASSEFQTGELFF.

This sequence joins TRBV29-1 and TRBJ2-2; D tentatively fits TRBD1 or TRBD2 (6 bases each). The V and J ends lost 7 bases and 5 bases respectively, with 14 bases between them. Germline V gene lookup returns CDR1 SQVTM and CDR2 ANQGSEA. The CDR3 spans 13 residues. The CDR3 region is CSGSGGRTGELFF. The CDR3, as DNA: TGCAGCGGGTCTGGGGGGCGAACCGGGGAGCTGTTTTTT.

This clonotype was recorded at least ten times. The CDR3 region has the DNA TGCGCCAGCAGCTCTAGCGGGAGGCCAGACGAGCAGTACTTC. This gives the protein CASSSSGRPDEQYF. The chain carries TRBV5-1 and TRBJ2-7; TRBD2 aligns across 11 bases. Trimming removed 3 bases from V and 5 bases from J; junction bases left unmatched: 4. The CDR3 covers 14 residues. Per the germline V gene, CDR1 is SGHRS and CDR2 is YFSETQ.

By sample share, this clonotype is medium-sized. V usage is TRBV29-1 and J usage is TRBJ2-3, with TRBD2 matching over 11 bases. There are 15 residues in the CDR3. CDR1 is SQVTM, CDR2 ANQGSEA, per germline. With V trimmed by 5 bases and J by 7 bases, 11 bases remained unmatched. The CDR3 region is CSVQTGTSGINTQYF. The CDR3 DNA reads TGCAGCGTTCAGACCGGGACTAGCGGCATCAATACGCAGTATTTT.

The table lists this clonotype with many counts. The chain uses TRBV4-2 and TRBJ2-5, with 10 positions matching TRBD2. From germline, CDR1 is LGHNA and CDR2 YNFKEQ. V shed 5 bases, J shed 4 bases, and the junction held 10 bases outside the gene matches. This CDR3 region has 16 residues. The CDR3 spells CASSEEVAGGGETQYF. DNA for the CDR3: TGTGCCAGCAGCGAGGAGGTAGCGGGAGGTGGAGAGACCCAGTACTTC.

This clonotype was counted at least ten times. The chain recombines TRBV28 with TRBJ1-2; D call uncertain. Trimming pared 1 base from V and 8 bases from J, leaving 11 bases between. CDR1 and CDR2 from the germline V gene are MDHEN and SYDVKM. The CDR3 loop spans 13 amino acids. The chain's CDR3 is CASSLSGPGGYTF. The CDR3 region has the DNA TGTGCCAGCAGTTTATCAGGCCCGGGGGGCTACACCTTC.

As for this clonotype: A much larger clone lies a single base off, so this may be a read error. V usage is TRBV28 and J usage is TRBJ2-7; TRBD1 matches at 10 bases. The CDR3 loop spans 15 amino acids. CDR1 is MDHEN and CDR2 is SYDVKM in the germline V gene. CDR3 in DNA: TGTGCCTGCAGTCCGACAGGGGGCCTAATCGACGAGCAGTACTTC. Encoded protein: CACSPTGGLIDEQYF.

V usage is TRBV29-1 and J usage is TRBJ1-3, with D tentatively TRBD1 (5 bases). The germline CDR1 and CDR2 sequences are SQVTM and ANQGSEA. V gave up 7 bases and J gave up 2 bases, with 12 bases separating them. The CDR3 extends over 13 amino acids. CDR3 protein: CSAARGTGNTIYF. CDR3 coding DNA: TGCAGCGCAGCCCGGGGGACTGGAAACACCATATATTTT.

This clonotype showed up just a few times. The chain combines TRBV7-9 with TRBJ1-6, with a possible D match to TRBD1 (6 bases). V lost 1 base and J 11 bases, leaving 12 bases between the germline ends. CDR1 and CDR2 from the germline V gene are SEHNR and FQNEAQ (reference sequence). The CDR3 runs 14 residues. CDR3 sequence: CASSLDRAYPPLHF. CDR3 nucleotide sequence: TGTGCCAGCAGCTTAGACAGGGCATACCCACCCCTCCACTTT.

This clonotype came up many times. The genes are TRBV7-9 and TRBJ1-1; 9 bases map to TRBD1. Germline lookup yields CDR1 SEHNR and CDR2 FQNEAQ (reference sequence). The CDR3 sequence is 14 residues long. With V trimmed by 5 bases and J by 2 bases, 3 bases remained unmatched. The CDR3 region is CASSATGGNTEAFF. CDR3 nucleotides: TGTGCCAGCAGCGCGACAGGGGGAAACACTGAAGCTTTCTTT. Full variable domain (outside the CDR3, taken from reference TRBV7-9 and TRBJ1-1): DTGVSQNPRHKITKRGQNVTFRCDPISEHNRLYWYRQTLGQGPEFLTYFQNEAQLEKSRLLSDRFSAERPKGSFSTLEIQRTEQGDSAMYLCASSATGGNTEAFFGQGTRLTVV.